What follows are 2 T cell receptor beta chains derived from one specimen sequenced in a study of blood T cell repertoires in COVID-19. Some clones are missing from TCRdb's copy, which holds only in-frame ones; the method was immunoSEQ multiplex PCR. The sample yields just under 45,000 clones, around 90% seen once. The sequenced sample consisted of peripheral blood. The receptors were gathered from a woman over 75 in a cohort sampled during active or convalescent COVID-19.

V is TRBV6-2 or TRBV6-3 and J is TRBJ1-1; no reliable D call. Germline-derived CDR1 and CDR2 are MNHEY and SVGEGT. Trimming shortened V by 2 bases and J by 1 base, and 8 bases separated the two germline ends. This CDR3 contains 14 residues. CDR3 nucleotide sequence: TGTGCCAGCAGTTACGGGCAGCCGAACACTGAAGCTTTCTTT. This encodes CASSYGQPNTEAFF.

The chain joins TRBV2 to TRBJ1-1, with 8 nucleotides matching TRBD1. CDR1 and CDR2 (germline): SNHLY, FYNNEI. The CDR3 is made up of 15 amino acids. Germline trimming cut 4 bases from V and 2 bases from J; bases unmatched to any gene: 6. The CDR3: CASSADRAGNTEAFF. The CDR3 DNA reads TGTGCCAGCAGTGCGGACAGGGCCGGAAACACTGAAGCTTTCTTT. The complete variable domain, with remaining parts taken from reference TRBV2 and TRBJ1-1, reads EPEVTQTPSHQVTQMGQEVILRCVPISNHLYFYWYRQILGQKVEFLVSFYNNEISEKSEIFDDQFSVERPDGSNFTLKIRSTKLEDSAMYFCASSADRAGNTEAFFGQGTRLTVV.